A single TCR beta chain is shown here with its context. This clonotype was seen repeatedly, ten times or more. What this receptor recognizes is not known. No much larger clone exists at a distance of one base, and base qualities are not known. The data stem from a study of read filtering for tumor transcriptome and immune sequencing (dated by TCRdb to the early 2020s). Regarding the study in general: The cohort was composed of approximately 17 male and about 14 female patients, with a mean age of about 65 years and an age range of roughly 40 to 80. By revised international staging, fewer than ten patients were R-ISS I, under 20 were R-ISS II and about seven were R-ISS III. TCR-region mapped reads per sample ranged from about 4 to 10.27 million with IR-seq versus only about 75 to 1,400 with RNA-seq. Using the same bone marrow samples, the study compared TCR repertoires obtained by targeted immune repertoire sequencing with those obtained by bulk whole-transcriptome sequencing. After DNase treatment, whole-transcriptome libraries were prepared with the TruSeq RNA Access Library Prep Kit. One of the main goals was to work out a read-filtering strategy for immune repertoire data, in particular whether clonotypes backed by only a single read should be removed.

TCR libraries were built from approximately 400 ng RNA with the Immunoverse kit, using molecular barcoded adaptors covering alpha/delta and beta/gamma chains. TCR library preparation was performed with the same RNA that was used for transcriptome sequencing. Sequencing of TCR libraries was carried out on an Illumina HiSeq 4000 with 2 x 150 cycles. As for the authors' bioinformatics: TCR reads were aligned to human V, D, J and C references and assembled into CDR3 clonotypes with MiXCR, including quality filtering and error correction. Clonotype counts and gene usage diversity were analyzed with the tcR package in R. Raw mapping reads were checked after the RNA-seq reads had been mapped by STAR aligner version 2.5.3a onto the human GRCh37 genome. To test the effect of sequencing depth on detected clonotypes, IR-seq fastq files were randomly downsampled using Seqtk 1.3. TCRdb passed the public sequencing reads through fastp at Q25 and MiXCR, retaining productive beta sequences. Each CDR3 protein appears once, grouped with its most common genes and DNA. The V and J calls come from TCRdb's annotation, not from the publication. The sample table holds fewer than 75,000 distinct CDR3 sequences, of which around a fifth were seen once. The biggest ten clones account for about 15% of the sample.

Bone marrow was sampled from every patient at the time of active disease. Isolation of bone marrow mononuclear cells was performed by Ficoll-Hypaque density gradient centrifugation. Myeloma plasma cells were removed and CD138-negative cells were obtained by negative selection following labeling with CD138 magnetic microbeads on a MACS separator. Flow cytometry on an Attune NxT with CD138 antibodies was used to check the purity of the isolated cells. TRIzol reagent was used to extract total RNA, and a NanoDrop spectrophotometer was used to quantify the extracted RNA. For each patient, the CD138-negative bone marrow sample underwent paired RNA-seq and IR-seq. Study-wide conclusions, independent of this receptor: IR-seq captured clonotypes at much higher depth and more reliably than RNA-seq, and smaller IR-seq throughput sufficed to identify most shared clonotypes. The correlation between IR-seq and RNA-seq shared clonotype proportions rose when single-read clonotypes were removed. In IR-seq, single-read clonotypes were roughly 86% of clonotypes but around 3.6% of total reads; in RNA-seq they were about 70% of clonotypes and 44.6% of reads. Rather than purified T cells, the sorted CD138-negative fraction was a mixed bone marrow immune population.

The CDR3 covers 14 residues, taking in both the cysteine and the phenylalanine. Only the CDR3 DNA is retained, 42 bases long and in frame from the first base. Trimming removed 1 base from V and 4 bases from J, leaving 10 bases between the germline ends. Specimen: a population of CD138-negative cells sorted from bone marrow. The intended sense of this specimen's cell subset or site label: bone marrow mononuclear cells depleted of CD138+ plasma/myeloma cells by negative magnetic selection. The V and J genes are TRBV12-3 or TRBV12-4 and TRBJ2-5; the D segment could be TRBD2, given 6 matching bases. The TCR comes from a donor at least 40 years old with multiple myeloma. The DNA sequence is given as TGTGCCAGCAGTTTAGGCCTCGGGGGAGAGACCCAGTACTTC. Translation gives CASSLGLGGETQYF.